These T cell receptor beta chains were read from a single sample in a study of T cells in tuberculosis. Only in-frame clones appear in the TCRdb table, and some are missing; sequencing was by immunoSEQ multiplex PCR. Here the sample spans some 30,000 clones, roughly nine tenths being singletons. This sample comprised PBMCs, obtained at tuberculosis diagnosis. The receptors were sampled from an adult with tuberculosis. The CDR3 runs from the conserved cysteine through the conserved F or W. Each record gives: CDR3 protein, CDR3 DNA, V gene, J gene, D gene, CDR3 length, clone size. D genes are given only for firm matches. Clone sizes are given selectively: once, few, many, or a class where the clone is expanded.

CASSLAGGSAYEQYF	TGTGCCAGCAGCCTAGCCGGAGGTTCAGCTTACGAGCAGTACTTC	TRBV11-2	TRBJ2-7	-	15	-
CASSPRGPPKNIQYF	TGTGCCAGCTCACCCAGGGGTCCCCCCAAAAACATTCAGTACTTC	TRBV18	TRBJ2-4	-	15	-
CASSTRLVTNTGELFF	TGTGCCAGTAGTACCCGACTAGTGACGAACACCGGGGAGCTGTTTTTT	TRBV19	TRBJ2-2	-	16	-
CATSDRGAGQPQHF	TGTGCCACCAGCGACAGGGGAGCGGGCCAGCCCCAGCATTTT	TRBV15	TRBJ1-5	TRBD1	14	-
CASDTGQPYNEQFF	TGTGCCAGCGATACGGGACAGCCCTACAATGAGCAGTTCTTC	TRBV2	TRBJ2-1	TRBD1	14	-
CASSLGDSFGNEAFF	TGCGCCAGCAGCTTGGGGGACAGTTTTGGTAATGAAGCTTTCTTT	TRBV5-1	TRBJ1-1	TRBD1	15	-
CASEYDRANSPLHF	TGTGCCAGCGAATACGACAGAGCAAATTCACCCCTCCACTTT	TRBV2	TRBJ1-6	-	14	-
CASSYFSGGRPYEQYF	TGTGCCAGCAGTTACTTCAGCGGGGGTCGGCCCTACGAGCAGTACTTC	TRBV6-5	TRBJ2-7	TRBD2	16	once
CASSREVWYEQYF	TGTGCCAGCAGTAGAGAGGTGTGGTACGAGCAGTACTTC	TRBV28	TRBJ2-7	-	13	once
CASSQDPDTSSYEQYF	TGCGCCAGCAGCCAAGACCCGGACACGAGCTCCTACGAGCAGTACTTC	TRBV4-3	TRBJ2-7	-	16	-
CASSERAGGPDTQYF	TGTGCCAGCAGTGAGAGGGCGGGAGGGCCAGATACGCAGTATTTT	TRBV2	TRBJ2-3	TRBD2	15	once
CAISESGSGQTQYF	TGTGCCATCAGTGAGTCCGGTAGCGGCCAGACCCAGTACTTC	TRBV10-3	TRBJ2-5	-	14	-
CASRSPGLDWETQYF	TGTGCCAGCCGCAGCCCAGGACTAGACTGGGAGACCCAGTACTTC	TRBV19	TRBJ2-5	TRBD2	15	once
CASGKSYEQYF	TGTGCCAGCGGCAAATCCTACGAGCAGTACTTC	TRBV9	TRBJ2-7	-	11	once
CASSLWTAANYGYTF	TGTGCCAGCAGCTTATGGACAGCTGCCAACTATGGCTACACCTTC	TRBV13	TRBJ1-2	-	15	-
CASRRDSLTYEQYF	TGTGCCAGTAGGCGGGACTCCCTAACCTACGAGCAGTACTTC	TRBV19	TRBJ2-7	-	14	once